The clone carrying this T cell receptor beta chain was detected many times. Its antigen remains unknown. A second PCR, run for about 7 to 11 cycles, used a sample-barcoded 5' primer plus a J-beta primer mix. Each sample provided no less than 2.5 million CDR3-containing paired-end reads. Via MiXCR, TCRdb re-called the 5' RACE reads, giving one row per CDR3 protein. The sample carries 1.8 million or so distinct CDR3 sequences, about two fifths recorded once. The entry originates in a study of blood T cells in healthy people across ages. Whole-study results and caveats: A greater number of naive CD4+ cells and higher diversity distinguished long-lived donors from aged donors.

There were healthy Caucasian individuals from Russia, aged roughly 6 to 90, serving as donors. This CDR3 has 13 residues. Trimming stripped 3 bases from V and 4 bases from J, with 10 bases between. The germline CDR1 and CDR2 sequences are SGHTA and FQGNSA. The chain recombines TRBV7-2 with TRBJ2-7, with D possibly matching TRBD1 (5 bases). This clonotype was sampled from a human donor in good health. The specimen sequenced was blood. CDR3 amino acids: CASSFSTGYEQYF. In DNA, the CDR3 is TGTGCCAGCAGCTTTAGTACAGGTTACGAGCAGTACTTC.